This note documents a single T cell receptor beta chain sequence. The data stem from a study of blood T cell repertoires in COVID-19. With 7 bases clipped from V and 6 bases from J, the junction kept 5 bases outside the gene matches. Germline V gives CDR1 MNHEY, CDR2 SVGAGI. This CDR3 has 12 residues. Method: immunoSEQ multiplex PCR; TCRdb's copy keeps in-frame clones and lacks some. There are some 260,000 clones in the sample; approximately 88% occur only once, and 9.5% to 13% lies in the top ten. The material sequenced was peripheral blood. This sequence originates from a woman aged 70-85 years with COVID-19, enrolled during active disease. V is TRBV6-5 and J is TRBJ1-1; 7 nucleotides match TRBD1. The DNA for the CDR3 is TGTGCCAGCATGACTCAGGGGGCTGAAGCTTTCTTT. Translation: CASMTQGAEAFF.